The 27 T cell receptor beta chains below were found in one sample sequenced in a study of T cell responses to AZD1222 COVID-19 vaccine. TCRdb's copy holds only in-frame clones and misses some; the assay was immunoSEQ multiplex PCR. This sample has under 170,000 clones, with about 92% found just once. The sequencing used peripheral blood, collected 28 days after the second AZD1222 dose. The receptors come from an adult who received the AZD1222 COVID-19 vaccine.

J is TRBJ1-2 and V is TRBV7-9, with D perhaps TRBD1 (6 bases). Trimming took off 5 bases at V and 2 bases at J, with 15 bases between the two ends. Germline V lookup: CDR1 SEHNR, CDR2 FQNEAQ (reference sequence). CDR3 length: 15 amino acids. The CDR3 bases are TGTGCCAGCAGCCCTTGGACAGAAAAGAACTATGGCTACACCTTC. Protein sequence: CASSPWTEKNYGYTF.

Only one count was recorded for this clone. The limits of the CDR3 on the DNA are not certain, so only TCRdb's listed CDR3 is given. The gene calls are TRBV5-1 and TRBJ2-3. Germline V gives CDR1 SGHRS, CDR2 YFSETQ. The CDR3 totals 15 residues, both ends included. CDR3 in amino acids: CASSESFGSGDTQYF.

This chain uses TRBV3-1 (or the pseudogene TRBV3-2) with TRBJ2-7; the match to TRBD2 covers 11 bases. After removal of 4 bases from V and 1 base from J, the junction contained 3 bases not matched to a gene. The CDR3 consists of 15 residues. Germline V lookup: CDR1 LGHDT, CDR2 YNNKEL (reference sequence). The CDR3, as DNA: TGTGCCAGCAGCCGGGGACTAGCGGAGTCCTACGAGCAGTACTTC. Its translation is CASSRGLAESYEQYF.

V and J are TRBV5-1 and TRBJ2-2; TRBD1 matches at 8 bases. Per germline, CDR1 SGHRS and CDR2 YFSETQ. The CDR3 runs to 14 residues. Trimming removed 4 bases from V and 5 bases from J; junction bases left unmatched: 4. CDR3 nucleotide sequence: TGCGCCAGCAGCGATACAGGGGGAACCGGGGAGCTGTTTTTT. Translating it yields CASSDTGGTGELFF.

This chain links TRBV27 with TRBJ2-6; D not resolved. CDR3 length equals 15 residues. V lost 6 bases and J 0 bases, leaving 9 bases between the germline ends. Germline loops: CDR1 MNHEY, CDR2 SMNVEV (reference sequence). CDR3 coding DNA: TGTGCCAGCAGCCCAGGTCACTCTGGGGCCAACGTCCTGACTTTC. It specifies CASSPGHSGANVLTF. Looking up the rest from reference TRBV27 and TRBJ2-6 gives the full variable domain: EAQVTQNPRYLITVTGKKLTVTCSQNMNHEYMSWYRQDPGLGLRQIYYSMNVEVTDKGDVPEGYKVSRKEKRNFPLILESPSPNQTSLYFCASSPGHSGANVLTFGAGSRLTVL.

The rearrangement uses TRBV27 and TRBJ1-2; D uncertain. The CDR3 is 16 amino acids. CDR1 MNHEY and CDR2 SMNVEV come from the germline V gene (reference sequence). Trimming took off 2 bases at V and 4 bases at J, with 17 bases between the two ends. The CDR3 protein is CASSLSGVAPGYGYTF. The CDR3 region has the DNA TGTGCCAGCAGTTTAAGCGGCGTGGCCCCGGGCTATGGCTACACCTTC.

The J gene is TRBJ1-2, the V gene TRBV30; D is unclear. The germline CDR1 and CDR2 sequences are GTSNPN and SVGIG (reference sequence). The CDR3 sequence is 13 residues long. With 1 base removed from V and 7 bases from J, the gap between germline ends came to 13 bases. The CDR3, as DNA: TGTGCCTGGAGTGAGATTCCAAGGACTGGCTACACCTTC. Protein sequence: CAWSEIPRTGYTF.

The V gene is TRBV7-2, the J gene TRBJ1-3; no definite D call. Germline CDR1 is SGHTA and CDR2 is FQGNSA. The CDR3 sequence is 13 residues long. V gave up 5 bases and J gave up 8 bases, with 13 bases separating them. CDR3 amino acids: CASSATPRDTIYF. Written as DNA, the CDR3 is TGTGCCAGCAGCGCTACCCCTAGGGACACCATATATTTT.

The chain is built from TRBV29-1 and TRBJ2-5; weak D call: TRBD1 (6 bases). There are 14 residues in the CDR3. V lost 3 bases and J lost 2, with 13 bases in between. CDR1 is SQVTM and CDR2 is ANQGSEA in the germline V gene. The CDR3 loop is CSVEPGTPQETQYF. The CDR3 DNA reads TGCAGCGTTGAGCCCGGGACACCACAAGAGACCCAGTACTTC. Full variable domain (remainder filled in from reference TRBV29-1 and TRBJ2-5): SAVISQKPSRDICQRGTSLTIQCQVDSQVTMMFWYRQQPGQSLTLIATANQGSEATYESGFVIDKFPISRPNLTFSTLTVSNMSPEDSSIYLCSVEPGTPQETQYFGPGTRLLVL.

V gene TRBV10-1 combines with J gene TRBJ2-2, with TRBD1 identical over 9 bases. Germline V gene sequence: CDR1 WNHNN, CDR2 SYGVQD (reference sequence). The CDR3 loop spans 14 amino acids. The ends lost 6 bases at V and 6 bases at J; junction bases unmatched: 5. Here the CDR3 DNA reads TGCGCCAGCAGGCCGGGACAGGGCTCCGGGGAGCTGTTTTTT. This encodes CASRPGQGSGELFF.

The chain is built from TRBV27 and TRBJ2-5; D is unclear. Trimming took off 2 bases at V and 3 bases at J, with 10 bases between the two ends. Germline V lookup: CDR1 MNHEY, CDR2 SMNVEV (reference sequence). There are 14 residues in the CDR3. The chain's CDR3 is CASSLRRREETQYF. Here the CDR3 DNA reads TGTGCCAGCAGTTTAAGACGTAGGGAAGAGACCCAGTACTTC.

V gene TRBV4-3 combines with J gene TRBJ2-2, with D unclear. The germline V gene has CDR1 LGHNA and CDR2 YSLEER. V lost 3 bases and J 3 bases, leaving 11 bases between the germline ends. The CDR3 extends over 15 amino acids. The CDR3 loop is CASSHDTAYTGELFF. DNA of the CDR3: TGCGCCAGCAGCCACGATACAGCATACACCGGGGAGCTGTTTTTT.

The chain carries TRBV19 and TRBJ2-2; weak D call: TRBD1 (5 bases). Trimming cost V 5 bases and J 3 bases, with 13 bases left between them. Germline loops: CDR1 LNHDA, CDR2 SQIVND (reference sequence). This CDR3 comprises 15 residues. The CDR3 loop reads CASSSKDKDTGELFF. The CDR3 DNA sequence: TGTGCCAGTAGTTCAAAGGACAAAGACACCGGGGAGCTGTTTTTT. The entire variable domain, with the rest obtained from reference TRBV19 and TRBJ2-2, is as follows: DGGITQSPKYLFRKEGQNVTLSCEQNLNHDAMYWYRQDPGQGLRLIYYSQIVNDFQKGDIAEGYSVSREKKESFPLTVTSAQKNPTAFYLCASSSKDKDTGELFFGEGSRLTVL.

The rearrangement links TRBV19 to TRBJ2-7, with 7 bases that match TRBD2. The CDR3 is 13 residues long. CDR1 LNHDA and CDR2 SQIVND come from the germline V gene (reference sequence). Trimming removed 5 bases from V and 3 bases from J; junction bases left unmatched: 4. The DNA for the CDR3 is TGTGCCAGTAGTGGGGACTACCTCTACGAGCAGTACTTC. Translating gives CASSGDYLYEQYF.

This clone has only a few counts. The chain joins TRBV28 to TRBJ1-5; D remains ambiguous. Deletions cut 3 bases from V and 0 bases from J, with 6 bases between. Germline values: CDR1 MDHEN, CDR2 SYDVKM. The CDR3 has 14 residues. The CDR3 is CASSFAHSNQPQHF. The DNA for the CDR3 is TGTGCCAGCAGTTTCGCGCATAGCAATCAGCCCCAGCATTTT.

The DNA of the CDR3 is TGTGCCATCAGTGAAGCAGGGGGCCTGGAGACCCAGTACTTC. It encodes CAISEAGGLETQYF. This chain connects TRBV10-3 to TRBJ2-5, with TRBD1 matching 8 bases. The V segment lost 3 bases and the J segment 5 bases; nucleotides outside the gene matches: 5. The CDR3 totals 14 residues. The germline V gene encodes CDR1 ENHRY and CDR2 SYGVKD.

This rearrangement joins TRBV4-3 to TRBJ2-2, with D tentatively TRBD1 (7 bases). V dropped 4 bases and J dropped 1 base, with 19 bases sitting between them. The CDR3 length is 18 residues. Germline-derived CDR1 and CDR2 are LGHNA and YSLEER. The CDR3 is CASSPLSTGRWNTGELFF. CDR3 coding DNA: TGCGCCAGCAGCCCGCTGTCGACAGGGAGGTGGAACACCGGGGAGCTGTTTTTT.

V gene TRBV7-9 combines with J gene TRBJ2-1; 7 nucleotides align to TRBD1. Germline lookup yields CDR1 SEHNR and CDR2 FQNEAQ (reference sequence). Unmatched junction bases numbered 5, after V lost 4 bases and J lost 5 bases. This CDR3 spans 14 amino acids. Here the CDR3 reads CASSYGTVNNEQFF. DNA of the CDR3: TGTGCCAGCAGCTATGGGACAGTGAACAATGAGCAGTTCTTC. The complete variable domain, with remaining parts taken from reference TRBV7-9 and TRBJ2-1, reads DTGVSQNPRHKITKRGQNVTFRCDPISEHNRLYWYRQTLGQGPEFLTYFQNEAQLEKSRLLSDRFSAERPKGSFSTLEIQRTEQGDSAMYLCASSYGTVNNEQFFGPGTRLTVL.

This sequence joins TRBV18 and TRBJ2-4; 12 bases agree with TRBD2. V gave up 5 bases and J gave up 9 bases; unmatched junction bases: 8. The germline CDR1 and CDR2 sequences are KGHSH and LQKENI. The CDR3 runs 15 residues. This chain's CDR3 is CASSAQTSGSVIQYF. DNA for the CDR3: TGTGCCAGCTCAGCTCAGACTAGCGGGAGTGTCATTCAGTACTTC.

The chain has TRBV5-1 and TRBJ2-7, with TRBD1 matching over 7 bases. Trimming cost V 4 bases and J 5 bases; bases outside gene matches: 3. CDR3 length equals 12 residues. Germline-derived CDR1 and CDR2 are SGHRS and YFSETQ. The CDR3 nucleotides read TGCGCCAGCAGCATCGGGACAGACGAGCAGTACTTC. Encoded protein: CASSIGTDEQYF.

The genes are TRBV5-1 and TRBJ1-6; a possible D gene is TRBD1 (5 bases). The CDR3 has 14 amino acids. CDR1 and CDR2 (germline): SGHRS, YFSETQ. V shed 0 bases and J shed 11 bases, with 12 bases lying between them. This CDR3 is CASSLERGAAPLHF. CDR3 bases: TGCGCCAGCAGCTTGGAAAGGGGCGCGGCACCCCTCCACTTT.

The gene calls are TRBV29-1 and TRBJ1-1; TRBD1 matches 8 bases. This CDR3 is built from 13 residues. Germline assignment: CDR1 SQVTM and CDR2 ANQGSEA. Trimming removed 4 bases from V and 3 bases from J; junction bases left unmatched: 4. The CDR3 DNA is TGCAGCGTTGGCGGACAGGGCCACACTGAAGCTTTCTTT. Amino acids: CSVGGQGHTEAFF.

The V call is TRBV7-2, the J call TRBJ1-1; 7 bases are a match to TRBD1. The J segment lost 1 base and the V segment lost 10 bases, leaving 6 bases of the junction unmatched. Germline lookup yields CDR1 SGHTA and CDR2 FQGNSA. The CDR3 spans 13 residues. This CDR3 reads CATRGQRNTEAFF. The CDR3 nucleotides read TGTGCCACACGGGGACAGAGGAACACTGAAGCTTTCTTT.

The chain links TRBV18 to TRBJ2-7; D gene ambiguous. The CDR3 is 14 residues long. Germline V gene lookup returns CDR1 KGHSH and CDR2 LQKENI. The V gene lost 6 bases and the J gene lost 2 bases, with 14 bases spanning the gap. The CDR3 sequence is CASSPRTDAYEQYF. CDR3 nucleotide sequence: TGTGCCAGCTCTCCTCGGACGGATGCCTACGAGCAGTACTTC. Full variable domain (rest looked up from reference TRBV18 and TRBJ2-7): NAGVMQNPRHLVRRRGQEARLRCSPMKGHSHVYWYRQLPEEGLKFMVYLQKENIIDESGMPKERFSAEFPKEGPSILRIQQVVRGDSAAYFCASSPRTDAYEQYFGPGTRLTVT.

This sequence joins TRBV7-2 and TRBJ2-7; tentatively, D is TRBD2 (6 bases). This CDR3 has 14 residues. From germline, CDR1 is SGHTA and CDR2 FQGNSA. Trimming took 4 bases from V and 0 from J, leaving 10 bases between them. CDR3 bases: TGTGCCAGCAGCTCCAAGCGGGTCTCCTACGAGCAGTACTTC. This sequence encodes CASSSKRVSYEQYF.

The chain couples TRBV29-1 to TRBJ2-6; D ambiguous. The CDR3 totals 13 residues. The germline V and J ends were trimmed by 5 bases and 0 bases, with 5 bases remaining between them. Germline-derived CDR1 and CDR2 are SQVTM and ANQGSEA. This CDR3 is CSVLGSGANVLTF. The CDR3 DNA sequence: TGCAGCGTTCTGGGCTCTGGGGCCAACGTCCTGACTTTC.

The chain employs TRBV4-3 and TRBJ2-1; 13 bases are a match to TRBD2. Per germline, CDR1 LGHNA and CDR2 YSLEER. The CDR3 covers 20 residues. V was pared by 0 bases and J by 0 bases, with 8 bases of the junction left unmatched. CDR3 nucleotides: TGCGCCAGCAGCCAAGATTGGACTAGCGGGAGTCATACCTCCTACAATGAGCAGTTCTTC. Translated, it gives CASSQDWTSGSHTSYNEQFF.